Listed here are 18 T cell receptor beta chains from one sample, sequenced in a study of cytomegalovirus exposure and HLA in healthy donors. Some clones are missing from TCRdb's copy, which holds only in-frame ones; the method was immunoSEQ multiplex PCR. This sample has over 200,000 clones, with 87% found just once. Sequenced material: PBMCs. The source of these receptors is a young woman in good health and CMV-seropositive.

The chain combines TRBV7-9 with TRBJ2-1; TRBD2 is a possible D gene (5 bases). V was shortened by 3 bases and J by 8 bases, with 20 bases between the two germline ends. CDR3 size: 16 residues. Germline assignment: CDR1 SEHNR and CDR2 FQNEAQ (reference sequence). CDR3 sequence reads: CASSLTLGFWRHEQFF. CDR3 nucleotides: TGTGCCAGCAGCTTGACCCTGGGATTTTGGAGGCATGAGCAGTTCTTC. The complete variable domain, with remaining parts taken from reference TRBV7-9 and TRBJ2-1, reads DTGVSQNPRHKITKRGQNVTFRCDPISEHNRLYWYRQTLGQGPEFLTYFQNEAQLEKSRLLSDRFSAERPKGSFSTLEIQRTEQGDSAMYLCASSLTLGFWRHEQFFGPGTRLTVL.

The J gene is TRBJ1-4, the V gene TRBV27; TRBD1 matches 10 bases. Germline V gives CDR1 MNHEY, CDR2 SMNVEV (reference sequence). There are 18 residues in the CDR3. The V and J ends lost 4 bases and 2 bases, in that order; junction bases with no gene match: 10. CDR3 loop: CASSSPGTGVGTNEKLFF. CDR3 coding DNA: TGTGCCAGCAGTTCCCCCGGGACAGGGGTCGGTACTAATGAAAAACTGTTTTTT.

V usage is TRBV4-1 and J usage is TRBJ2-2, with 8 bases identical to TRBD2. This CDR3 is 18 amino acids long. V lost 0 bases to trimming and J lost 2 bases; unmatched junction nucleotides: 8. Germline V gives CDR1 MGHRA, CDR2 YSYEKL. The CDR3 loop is CASSQDTGLVVNTGELFF. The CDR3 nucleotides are TGCGCCAGCAGCCAAGATACGGGACTAGTAGTAAACACCGGGGAGCTGTTTTTT.

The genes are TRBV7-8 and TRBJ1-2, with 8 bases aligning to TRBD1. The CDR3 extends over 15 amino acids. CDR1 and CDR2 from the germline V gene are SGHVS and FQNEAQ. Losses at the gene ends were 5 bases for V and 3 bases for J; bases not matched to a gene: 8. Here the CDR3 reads CASSVTTGDYYGYTF. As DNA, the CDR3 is TGTGCCAGCAGCGTAACGACAGGGGATTACTATGGCTACACCTTC. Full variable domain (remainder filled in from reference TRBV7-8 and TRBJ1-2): GAGVSQSPRYKVAKRGQDVALRCDPISGHVSLFWYQQALGQGPEFLTYFQNEAQLDKSGLPSDRFFAERPEGSVSTLKIQRTQQEDSAVYLCASSVTTGDYYGYTFGSGTRLTVV.

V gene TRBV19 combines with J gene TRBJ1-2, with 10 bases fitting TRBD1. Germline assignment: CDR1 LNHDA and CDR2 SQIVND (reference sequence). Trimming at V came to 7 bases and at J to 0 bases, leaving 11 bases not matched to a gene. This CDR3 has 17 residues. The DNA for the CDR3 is TGTGCCAGTACGTGGACGGGACAGGGGCGTTCTAACTATGGCTACACCTTC. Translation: CASTWTGQGRSNYGYTF. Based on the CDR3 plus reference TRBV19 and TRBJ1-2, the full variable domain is DGGITQSPKYLFRKEGQNVTLSCEQNLNHDAMYWYRQDPGQGLRLIYYSQIVNDFQKGDIAEGYSVSREKKESFPLTVTSAQKNPTAFYLCASTWTGQGRSNYGYTFGSGTRLTVV.

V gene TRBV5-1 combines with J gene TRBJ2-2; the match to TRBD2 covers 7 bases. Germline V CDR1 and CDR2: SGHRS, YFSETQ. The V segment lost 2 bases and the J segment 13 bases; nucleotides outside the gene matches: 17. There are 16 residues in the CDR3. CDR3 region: CASSFSGGTRNGALFF. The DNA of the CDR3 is TGCGCCAGCAGCTTTTCCGGGGGGACTCGTAACGGCGCGCTGTTTTTT.

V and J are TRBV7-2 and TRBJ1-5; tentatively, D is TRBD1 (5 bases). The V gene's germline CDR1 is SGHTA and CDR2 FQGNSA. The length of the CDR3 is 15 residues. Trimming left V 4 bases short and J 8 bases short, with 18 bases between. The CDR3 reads CASSSLGGIVEPQHF. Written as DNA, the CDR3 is TGTGCCAGCAGCTCTTTGGGGGGGATAGTGGAGCCCCAGCATTTT. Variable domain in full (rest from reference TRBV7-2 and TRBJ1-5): GAGVSQSPSNKVTEKGKDVELRCDPISGHTALYWYRQSLGQGLEFLIYFQGNSAPDKSGLPSDRFSAERTGGSVSTLTIQRTQQEDSAVYLCASSSLGGIVEPQHFGDGTRLSIL.

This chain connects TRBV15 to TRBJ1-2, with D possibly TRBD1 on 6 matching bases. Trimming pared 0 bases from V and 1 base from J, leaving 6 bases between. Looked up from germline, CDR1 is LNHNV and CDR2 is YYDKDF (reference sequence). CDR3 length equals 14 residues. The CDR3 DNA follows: TGTGCCACCAGCAGAGAACAGGGTAACTATGGCTACACCTTC. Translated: CATSREQGNYGYTF.

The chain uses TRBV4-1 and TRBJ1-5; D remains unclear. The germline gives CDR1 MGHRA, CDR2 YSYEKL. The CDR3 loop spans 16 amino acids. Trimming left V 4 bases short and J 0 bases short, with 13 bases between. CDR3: CASSLEGTTSNQPQHF. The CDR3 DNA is TGCGCCAGCAGCCTCGAAGGCACTACTAGCAATCAGCCCCAGCATTTT.

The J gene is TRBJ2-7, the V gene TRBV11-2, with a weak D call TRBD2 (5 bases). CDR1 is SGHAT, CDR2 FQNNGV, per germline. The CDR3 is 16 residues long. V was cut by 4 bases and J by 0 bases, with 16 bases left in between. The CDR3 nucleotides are TGTGCCAGCAGCTCCGACGGTTTCGGAGGCTCCTACGAGCAGTACTTC. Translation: CASSSDGFGGSYEQYF.

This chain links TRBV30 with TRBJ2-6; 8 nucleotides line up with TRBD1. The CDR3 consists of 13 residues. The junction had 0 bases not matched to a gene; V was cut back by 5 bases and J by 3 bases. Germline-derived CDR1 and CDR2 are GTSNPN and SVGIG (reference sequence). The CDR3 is CAWGQGGANVLTF. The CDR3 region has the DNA TGTGCCTGGGGACAGGGTGGGGCCAACGTCCTGACTTTC.

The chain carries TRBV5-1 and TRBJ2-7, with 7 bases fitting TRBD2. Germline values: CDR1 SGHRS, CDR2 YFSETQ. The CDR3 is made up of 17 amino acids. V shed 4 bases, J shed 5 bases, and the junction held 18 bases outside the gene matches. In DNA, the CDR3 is TGCGCCAGCAGCCACTTCATAGACTCGGGGGGAGGGAACGAGCAGTACTTC. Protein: CASSHFIDSGGGNEQYF.

CDR3 nucleotides: TGTGCCAGCAGCTTTGGTGCGGGAGTGGTACAAGAGACCCAGTACTTC. Protein product: CASSFGAGVVQETQYF. This sequence joins TRBV7-8 and TRBJ2-5; TRBD2 aligns across 7 bases. CDR1 and CDR2 (germline): SGHVS, FQNEAQ. J gave up 2 bases and V 3 bases, and 9 bases lay outside the gene matches. The CDR3 is made up of 16 amino acids. The whole variable domain, remainder taken from reference TRBV7-8 and TRBJ2-5, is GAGVSQSPRYKVAKRGQDVALRCDPISGHVSLFWYQQALGQGPEFLTYFQNEAQLDKSGLPSDRFFAERPEGSVSTLKIQRTQQEDSAVYLCASSFGAGVVQETQYFGPGTRLLVL.

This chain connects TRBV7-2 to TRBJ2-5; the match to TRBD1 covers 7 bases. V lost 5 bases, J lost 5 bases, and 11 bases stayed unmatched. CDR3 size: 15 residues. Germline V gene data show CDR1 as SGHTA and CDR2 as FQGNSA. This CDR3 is CASSVATGAEETQYF. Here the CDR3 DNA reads TGTGCCAGCAGCGTCGCTACAGGGGCGGAGGAGACCCAGTACTTC.

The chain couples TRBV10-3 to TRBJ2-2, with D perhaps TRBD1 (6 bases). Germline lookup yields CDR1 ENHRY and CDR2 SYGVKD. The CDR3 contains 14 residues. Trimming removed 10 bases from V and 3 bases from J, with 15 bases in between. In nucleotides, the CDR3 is TGTGCCACCCGTCAGGGGCAATACACCGGGGAGCTGTTTTTT. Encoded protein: CATRQGQYTGELFF.

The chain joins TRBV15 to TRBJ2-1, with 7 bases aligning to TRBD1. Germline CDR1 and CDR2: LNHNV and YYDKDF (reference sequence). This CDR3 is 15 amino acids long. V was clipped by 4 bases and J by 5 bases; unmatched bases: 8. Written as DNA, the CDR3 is TGTGCCACCAGCACCGACAGGGCTTACGACAATGAGCAGTTCTTC. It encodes CATSTDRAYDNEQFF.

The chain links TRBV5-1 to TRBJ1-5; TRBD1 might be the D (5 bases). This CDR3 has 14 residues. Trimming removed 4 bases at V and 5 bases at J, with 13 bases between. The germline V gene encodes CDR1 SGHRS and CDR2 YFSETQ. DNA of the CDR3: TGCGCCAGCAGCCCGGCAGGGTACGATCAGCCCCAGCATTTT. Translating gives CASSPAGYDQPQHF.

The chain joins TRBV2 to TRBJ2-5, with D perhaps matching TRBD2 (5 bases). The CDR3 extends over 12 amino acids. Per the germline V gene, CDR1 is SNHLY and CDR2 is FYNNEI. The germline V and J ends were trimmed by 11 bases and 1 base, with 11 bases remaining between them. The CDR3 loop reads CAVDYSQETQYF. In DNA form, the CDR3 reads TGTGCCGTCGACTACTCCCAAGAGACCCAGTACTTC.